This TCR beta chain was profiled in a study of CD8+ T cells in alopecia areata. Across the study: Patients in the treated group were given tofacitinib by mouth, 5 to 10 mg twice a day.

Obtained from alopecia areata patients were lesional scalp punch biopsies along with peripheral blood. Following extraction, RNA underwent reverse transcription to cDNA, which served as the sequencing template. Generated by immunoSEQ multiplex PCR, the TCRdb table keeps only in-frame clones and is missing some. Counted here are fewer than 150,000 clones, 50% to 60% occurring once; the ten biggest clones make up roughly 4.8%. This sequence was found in a human donor with alopecia areata. This specimen consisted of CD4+ T cells sorted from blood, obtained at week 0.

The CDR3 is CASSLREGGGLYGYTF. DNA for the CDR3: TGTGCCAGCAGCTTACGTGAGGGTGGGGGTTTATATGGCTACACCTTC. This chain uses TRBV7-2 with TRBJ1-2; perhaps TRBD1 as D (5 bases). CDR3 size: 16 residues. V gave up 2 bases and J gave up 5 bases, with 18 bases separating them. Germline values: CDR1 SGHTA, CDR2 FQGNSA.